This TCR beta chain was sequenced for a study of vaccination effects on CD4 cells after COVID-19. For the study at large: Sample donation by two convalescent patients took place 16 days and one week before vaccination.

Sequencing in the ViraFEST assay came after antigen-specific CD4+ T cells had been expanded with viral peptide pools, which were used to stimulate PBMC. At the end of nine to ten days of culture, CD4+ T cells were isolated. The person's infection with SARS-CoV-2, confirmed by PCR, took place between March and December 2020. Study results and limitations: Clones from infection and from vaccination both contracted markedly late after vaccination.

Points on this clone: Its target is not known.

The CDR3 covers 15 residues. The V segment lost 5 bases and the J segment 1 base; nucleotides outside the gene matches: 2. Looked up from germline, CDR1 is SNHLY and CDR2 is FYNNEI. TCRdb keeps only in-frame clones here, not all; method: immunoSEQ multiplex PCR. The table includes approximately 28,000 clones, around 78% detected once. This sequence joins TRBV2 and TRBJ2-2; 9 nucleotides match TRBD2. The sequence came from a human donor who had a prior SARS-CoV-2 infection. The sample in question was CD4+ T cells from PBMCs cultured with HCoV-NL63 spike peptides, obtained before COVID-19 vaccination. CDR3 sequence reads: CASSPSGMNTGELFF. The CDR3 nucleotides are TGTGCCAGCAGTCCTAGCGGGATGAACACCGGGGAGCTGTTTTTT.